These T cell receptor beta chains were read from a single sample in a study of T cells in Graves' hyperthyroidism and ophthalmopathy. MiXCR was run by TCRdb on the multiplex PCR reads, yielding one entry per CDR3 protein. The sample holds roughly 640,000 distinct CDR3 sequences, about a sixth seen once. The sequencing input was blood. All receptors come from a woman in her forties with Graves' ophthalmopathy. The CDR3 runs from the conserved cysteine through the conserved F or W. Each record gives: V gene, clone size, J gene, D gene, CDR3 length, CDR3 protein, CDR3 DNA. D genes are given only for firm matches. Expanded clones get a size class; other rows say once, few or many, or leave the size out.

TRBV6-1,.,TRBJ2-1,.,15,CASSPLRSSYNEQFF,TGTGCCAGCAGCCCGCTGAGGAGCTCCTACAATGAGCAGTTCTTC
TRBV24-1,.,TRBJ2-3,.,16,CATSADGRGSTDTQYF,TGTGCCACCAGTGCAGACGGGAGAGGAAGCACAGATACGCAGTATTTT
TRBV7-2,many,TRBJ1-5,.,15,CASSLGPGFVQPQHF,TGTGCCAGCAGCTTAGGTCCAGGTTTTGTTCAGCCCCAGCATTTT
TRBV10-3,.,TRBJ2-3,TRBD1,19,CAISGAGGLSGFYTDTQYF,TGTGCCATCAGTGGGGCAGGGGGCCTCAGCGGTTTTTACACAGATACGCAGTATTTT
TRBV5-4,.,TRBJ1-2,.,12,CASTEGVYGYTF,TGTGCCAGCACCGAGGGGGTCTATGGCTACACCTTC
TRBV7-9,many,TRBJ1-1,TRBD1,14,CASSPRDREVVSFF,TGTGCCAGCAGCCCCCGGGACAGGGAGGTTGTGTCTTTCTTT
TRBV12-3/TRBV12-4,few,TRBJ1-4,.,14,CASRKTETNEKLFF,TGTGCCAGCAGAAAGACGGAGACTAATGAAAAACTGTTTTTT
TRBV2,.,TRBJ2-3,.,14,CASIRGQSTDTQYF,TGTGCCAGCATTCGAGGACAGAGCACAGATACGCAGTATTTT
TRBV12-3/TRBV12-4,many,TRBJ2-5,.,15,CASSLGLGFQETQYF,TGTGCCAGCAGTTTAGGACTGGGATTCCAAGAGACCCAGTACTTC
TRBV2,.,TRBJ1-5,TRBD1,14,CASSAGGGSQPQHF,TGTGCCAGCAGCGCAGGGGGGGGGAGTCAGCCCCAGCATTTT
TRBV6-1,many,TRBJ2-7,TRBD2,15,CAIFSGLAGLYEQYF,TGTGCCATATTCTCTGGACTAGCGGGACTGTACGAGCAGTACTTC
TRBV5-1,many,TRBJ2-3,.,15,CASNKQPTSTDTQYF,TGCGCCAGCAACAAACAACCTACTAGCACAGATACGCAGTATTTT
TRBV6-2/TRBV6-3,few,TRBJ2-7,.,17,CASRPDRFPTWSYEQYF,TGTGCCAGCAGACCAGACAGGTTCCCCACATGGTCCTACGAGCAGTACTTC
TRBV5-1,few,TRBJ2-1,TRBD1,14,CASRLGTVEGEQFF,TGCGCCAGCAGATTGGGGACAGTCGAGGGAGAGCAGTTCTTC
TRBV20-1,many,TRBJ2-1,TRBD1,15,CSATEDRGLIDEQFF,TGCAGTGCTACAGAGGACAGGGGGCTTATCGATGAGCAGTTCTTC
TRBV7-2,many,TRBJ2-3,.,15,CASSLMWGGADTQYF,TGTGCCAGCAGCTTAATGTGGGGGGGCGCAGATACGCAGTATTTT
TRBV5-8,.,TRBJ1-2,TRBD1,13,CASSLQGADGYTF,TGTGCCAGCAGCTTGCAGGGGGCGGACGGCTACACCTTC
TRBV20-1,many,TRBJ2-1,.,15,CSARVGTGPYNEQFF,TGCAGTGCTAGAGTTGGCACTGGGCCCTACAATGAGCAGTTCTTC
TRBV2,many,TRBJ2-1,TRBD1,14,CASRGTGGLDEQFF,TGTGCCAGCCGGGGAACAGGGGGCCTGGATGAGCAGTTCTTC
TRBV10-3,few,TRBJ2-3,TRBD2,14,CAISSGRSADTQYF,TGTGCCATTTCTAGCGGGAGGTCCGCAGATACGCAGTATTTT
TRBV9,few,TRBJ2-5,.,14,CASSGGGFQETQYF,TGTGCCAGCAGCGGGGGAGGCTTCCAAGAGACCCAGTACTTC
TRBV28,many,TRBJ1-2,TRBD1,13,CASTSDRDRGYTF,TGTGCCAGCACCTCTGACAGGGATCGGGGCTACACCTTC
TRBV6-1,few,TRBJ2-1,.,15,CASSPGRQSYNEQFF,TGTGCCAGCAGCCCAGGCAGGCAAAGCTACAATGAGCAGTTCTTC
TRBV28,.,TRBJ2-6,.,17,CASSKLGGASGANVLTF,TGTGCCAGCAGTAAACTAGGGGGGGCGTCTGGGGCCAACGTCCTGACTTTC
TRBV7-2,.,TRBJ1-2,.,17,CASSTTGPREGFYGYTF,TGTGCCAGCAGCACCACAGGGCCTCGCGAGGGTTTCTATGGCTACACCTTC
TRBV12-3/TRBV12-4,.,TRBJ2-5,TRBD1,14,CASQAGTGPGAQYF,TGTGCCAGCCAAGCCGGGACAGGGCCGGGGGCCCAGTACTTC
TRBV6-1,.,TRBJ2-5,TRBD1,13,CASRDSSQETQYF,TGTGCCAGCCGGGACAGCTCTCAAGAGACCCAGTACTTC